One sample yielded the 30 T cell receptor beta chains listed below, sequenced in a study of CD8+ T cells in alopecia areata. cDNA prepared by RNA extraction and subsequent reverse transcription served as the template for sequencing. The method was immunoSEQ multiplex PCR; TCRdb's version includes in-frame clones alone and lacks a portion of them. Counted here are 110,000 or so clones, 55% to 65% occurring once; the ten biggest clones make up about 3%. The sample was CD4+ T cells sorted from blood. Receptors originate from a human donor in good health.

CDR3 sequence reads: CSVETGVVNTQYF. The CDR3, as DNA: TGCAGCGTTGAGACAGGGGTCGTGAATACGCAGTATTTT. V usage is TRBV29-1 and J usage is TRBJ2-3; 8 nucleotides agree with TRBD1. The germline V gene has CDR1 SQVTM and CDR2 ANQGSEA. The CDR3 is 13 residues long. J was trimmed by 7 bases and V by 3 bases; bases with no gene match: 6.

Turning to this clone: One end of the junction varies from germline; a read error may be responsible. This chain uses TRBV7-2 with TRBJ1-2; 9 positions agree with TRBD1. This CDR3 comprises 15 residues. Germline V gene sequence: CDR1 SGHTA, CDR2 FQGNSA. The CDR3 DNA follows: TGTGCCAGCAGCCCAAGACAGGGGGGCAACTTTGGCTACACCTTC. It translates to CASSPRQGGNFGYTF. Full variable domain (rest looked up from reference TRBV7-2 and TRBJ1-2): GAGVSQSPSNKVTEKGKDVELRCDPISGHTALYWYRQSLGQGLEFLIYFQGNSAPDKSGLPSDRFSAERTGGSVSTLTIQRTQQEDSAVYLCASSPRQGGNFGYTFGSGTRLTVV.

The chain has TRBV27 and TRBJ1-2; 11 nucleotides agree with TRBD1. Germline CDR1 and CDR2: MNHEY and SMNVEV (reference sequence). The CDR3 has 15 residues. Germline trimming cut 3 bases from V and 4 bases from J; bases unmatched to any gene: 4. The CDR3 coding sequence is TGTGCCAGCAGTTTGGGGACAGGGGGACCCTATGGCTACACCTTC. This translates into CASSLGTGGPYGYTF.

J is TRBJ1-1 and V is TRBV6-6; the D gene is possibly TRBD1 (5 bases). CDR3 length: 13 residues. Germline V CDR1 and CDR2: MNHNY, SVGAGI (reference sequence). Trimming stripped 6 bases from V and 1 base from J, with 9 bases between. CDR3 coding DNA: TGTGCCAGCAGAGGCGGGGGGAACACTGAAGCTTTCTTT. Protein product: CASRGGGNTEAFF.

The chain joins TRBV29-1 to TRBJ1-1, with D perhaps matching TRBD1 (6 bases). V was cut by 6 bases and J by 0 bases, with 17 bases left in between. CDR3 size: 15 residues. Per the germline V gene, CDR1 is SQVTM and CDR2 is ANQGSEA. The CDR3, as DNA: TGCAGCGTCGTGAAGCACAGGGACGTGAACACTGAAGCTTTCTTT. This codes for CSVVKHRDVNTEAFF.

The chain links TRBV6-5 to TRBJ1-2, with D possibly TRBD1 on 6 matching bases. With 5 bases removed from V and 1 base from J, the gap between germline ends came to 11 bases. The CDR3 length is 14 residues. Germline lookup yields CDR1 MNHEY and CDR2 SVGAGI. The CDR3 loop reads CASSTQGNNYGYTF. CDR3 nucleotides: TGTGCCAGCAGTACGCAGGGGAATAACTATGGCTACACCTTC.

The rearrangement joins TRBV11-2 to TRBJ2-1; D might be TRBD2 (5 bases). Trimming left V 1 base short and J 0 bases short, with 7 bases between. Germline CDR1 SGHAT, CDR2 FQNNGV. This CDR3 has 15 residues. The CDR3 sequence is CASSLAGSSYNEQFF. CDR3 in DNA: TGTGCCAGCAGCTTAGCGGGGAGCTCCTACAATGAGCAGTTCTTC.

The V call is TRBV5-6, the J call TRBJ1-5; a possible D gene is TRBD1 (6 bases). Germline values: CDR1 SGHDT, CDR2 YYEEEE. Trimming took off 0 bases at V and 8 bases at J, with 12 bases between the two ends. There are 14 residues in the CDR3. For the CDR3, the DNA is TGTGCCAGCAGCTTGGGGGGCAGGGGAAAGCCCCAGCATTTT. Protein product: CASSLGGRGKPQHF.

This clone was seen more than once but under ten times. The chain has TRBV12-5 and TRBJ2-2; a weak D match, TRBD1 (6 bases). The CDR3 is 15 residues long. CDR1 is LGHNT, CDR2 FRNRAP, per germline. The germline V and J ends were trimmed by 5 bases and 0 bases, with 10 bases remaining between them. The DNA of the CDR3 is TGTGCTAGTGGTCCAGGACAGACGAACACCGGGGAGCTGTTTTTT. Protein product: CASGPGQTNTGELFF.

The chain recombines TRBV30 with TRBJ1-1; a possible D gene is TRBD1 (6 bases). The germline V gene has CDR1 GTSNPN and CDR2 SVGIG (reference sequence). Between the trimmed V and J ends, which lost 5 bases and 4 bases, there was a span of 14 bases. The CDR3 length is 13 residues. CDR3 in amino acids: CAWHPGEVTEAFF. CDR3 DNA: TGTGCCTGGCACCCAGGGGAAGTCACTGAAGCTTTCTTT.

This sequence joins TRBV5-4 and TRBJ2-3; maybe TRBD2 (5 bases). Germline V gene data show CDR1 as SGHNT and CDR2 as YYREEE (reference sequence). V was shortened by 0 bases and J by 3 bases, with 5 bases between the two germline ends. This CDR3 region has 13 residues. The CDR3 loop is CASSLGGTDTQYF. The CDR3 nucleotides are TGTGCCAGCAGCTTGGGCGGGACAGATACGCAGTATTTT. Full variable domain (missing parts from reference TRBV5-4 and TRBJ2-3): ETGVTQSPTHLIKTRGQQVTLRCSSQSGHNTVSWYQQALGQGPQFIFQYYREEENGRGNFPPRFSGLQFPNYSSELNVNALELDDSALYLCASSLGGTDTQYFGPGTRLTVL.

This clone appeared a few times. The J gene is TRBJ1-6, the V gene TRBV6-6; D may be TRBD1 (6 bases). CDR1 and CDR2 from the germline V gene are MNHNY and SVGAGI (reference sequence). The CDR3 spans 13 residues. Deletions cut 6 bases from V and 13 bases from J, with 16 bases between. In DNA, the CDR3 is TGTGCCAGCAGGGAGGGACATCGCGAGCCCCTCCACTTT. Translated: CASREGHREPLHF.

The J gene is TRBJ2-7, the V gene TRBV7-9; D is possibly TRBD2 (5 bases). Germline-derived CDR1 and CDR2 are SEHNR and FQNEAQ (reference sequence). This CDR3 spans 12 amino acids. V lost 4 bases to trimming and J lost 3 bases, with 7 bases between them. CDR3 bases: TGTGCCAGCAGCTCGAGCGGCTACGAGCAGTACTTC. Amino acid sequence: CASSSSGYEQYF.

The chain carries TRBV4-2 and TRBJ2-5; D unclear. The germline V gene has CDR1 LGHNA and CDR2 YNFKEQ. CDR3 length: 14 amino acids. Trimming cost V 0 bases and J 0 bases, with 5 bases left between them. The CDR3: CASSQDLNQETQYF. The CDR3 bases are TGTGCCAGCAGCCAAGATCTGAACCAAGAGACCCAGTACTTC.

The chain uses TRBV29-1 and TRBJ2-5; D gene ambiguous. This CDR3 is built from 12 residues. Trimming took off 3 bases at V and 4 bases at J, with 9 bases between the two ends. Looked up from germline, CDR1 is SQVTM and CDR2 is ANQGSEA. In DNA, the CDR3 is TGCAGCGTTGATGGGCCCGCAGAGACCCAGTACTTC. Translation gives CSVDGPAETQYF.

This clone was seen a handful of times. The V gene is TRBV6-5, the J gene TRBJ2-5; D is uncertain. Germline-derived CDR1 and CDR2 are MNHEY and SVGAGI. The V and J ends lost 6 bases and 5 bases respectively, with 7 bases between them. CDR3 length: 11 residues. Here the CDR3 reads CASSARETQYF. In nucleotides, the CDR3 is TGTGCCAGCAGCGCGCGGGAGACCCAGTACTTC.

This sequence joins TRBV11-2 and TRBJ2-4, with 11 bases lining up with TRBD2. This CDR3 spans 14 amino acids. In germline, CDR1 is SGHAT, CDR2 FQNNGV. V was clipped by 4 bases and J by 9 bases; unmatched bases: 5. The CDR3 is CASSSSLAGGIQYF. For the CDR3, the DNA is TGTGCCAGCAGCTCTTCCCTAGCGGGGGGCATTCAGTACTTC.

The chain uses TRBV7-9 and TRBJ2-3; D unclear. V lost 4 bases to trimming and J lost 1 base, with 12 bases between them. Germline CDR1 reads SEHNR; CDR2 reads FQNEAQ (reference sequence). The CDR3 extends over 15 amino acids. As DNA, the CDR3 is TGTGCCAGCAGCTCTCTTATAGGCGGCACAGATACGCAGTATTTT. Amino acids: CASSSLIGGTDTQYF.

This clone was found a few times. The chain is built from TRBV6-1 and TRBJ2-2; D is unresolved. CDR1 and CDR2 from the germline V gene are MNHNS and SASEGT. The length of the CDR3 is 14 residues. V gave up 2 bases and J gave up 5 bases, with 9 bases separating them. The CDR3 coding sequence is TGTGCCAGCAGTGAAAGTTGGTGGACCGGGGAGCTGTTTTTT. This translates into CASSESWWTGELFF.

The gene calls are TRBV30 and TRBJ1-3; no firm D call. There are 15 residues in the CDR3. The ends were cut back, 1 base at V and 0 bases at J, with 10 bases in the middle. Germline V gene lookup returns CDR1 GTSNPN and CDR2 SVGIG (reference sequence). The CDR3 region is CAWSEGGFSGNTIYF. The CDR3 nucleotides read TGTGCCTGGAGTGAGGGCGGATTCTCTGGAAACACCATATATTTT.

The V gene is TRBV4-1, the J gene TRBJ2-2; 13 bases align to TRBD2. V gave up 4 bases and J gave up 8 bases; unmatched junction bases: 7. This CDR3 spans 16 amino acids. CDR1 is MGHRA, CDR2 YSYEKL, per germline. CDR3 loop: CASSPGLAGRKGELFF. The CDR3 nucleotides are TGCGCCAGCAGCCCGGGACTAGCGGGGCGGAAAGGGGAGCTGTTTTTT.

This chain joins TRBV7-2 and TRBJ1-2; D gene uncertain. The V gene's germline CDR1 is SGHTA and CDR2 FQGNSA. Trimming shortened V by 5 bases and J by 3 bases, and 7 bases separated the two germline ends. This CDR3 has 12 residues. CDR3 sequence: CASSPQDYGYTF. The CDR3 nucleotides read TGTGCCAGCAGCCCCCAGGACTATGGCTACACCTTC.

This clone has more than one count but fewer than ten. The chain combines TRBV6-5 with TRBJ2-2; D is unresolved. V was clipped by 6 bases and J by 4 bases, with 9 bases between them. The CDR3 sequence is 13 residues long. Germline V gene lookup returns CDR1 MNHEY and CDR2 SVGAGI. CDR3 sequence: CASRGWATGELFF. CDR3 coding DNA: TGTGCCAGCAGGGGTTGGGCCACCGGGGAGCTGTTTTTT.

This clone occurred once. V and J are TRBV18 and TRBJ2-3; tentatively, D is TRBD2 (6 bases). Germline V gene lookup returns CDR1 KGHSH and CDR2 LQKENI. Trimming removed 3 bases from V and 2 bases from J, with 12 bases in between. This CDR3 has 15 amino acids. Written as DNA, the CDR3 is TGTGCCAGCTCACCGGGACTCCGGGCCACAGATACGCAGTATTTT. Amino acids: CASSPGLRATDTQYF.

V is TRBV5-1 and J is TRBJ2-1; 14 nucleotides align to TRBD2. Looked up from germline, CDR1 is SGHRS and CDR2 is YFSETQ. Unmatched junction bases numbered 3, after V lost 0 bases and J lost 4 bases. The CDR3 consists of 17 residues. The CDR3 region is CASSLAGTSGGYNEQFF. The CDR3 coding sequence is TGCGCCAGCAGCTTGGCCGGGACTAGCGGGGGATACAATGAGCAGTTCTTC.

The V and J genes are TRBV12-5 and TRBJ2-2; D gene uncertain. The CDR3 is made up of 12 amino acids. CDR1 is LGHNT and CDR2 is FRNRAP in the germline V gene. Trimming took off 2 bases at V and 7 bases at J, with 5 bases between the two ends. The CDR3 region has the DNA TGTGCTAGTGGTTTGTGGGACGGGGAGCTGTTTTTT. Its protein is CASGLWDGELFF.

Only one count was recorded for this clone. This chain uses TRBV2 with TRBJ2-2, with D maybe TRBD2 (6 bases). CDR3 size: 16 residues. From germline, CDR1 is SNHLY and CDR2 FYNNEI. Trimming pared 6 bases from V and 0 bases from J, leaving 14 bases between. The CDR3 reads CASRRLSGANTGELFF. DNA for the CDR3: TGTGCCAGCAGGAGACTTAGCGGAGCGAACACCGGGGAGCTGTTTTTT.

This clone was detected only a few times. The chain links TRBV14 to TRBJ2-4, with D possibly matching TRBD2 (5 bases). The CDR3 consists of 16 residues. V was clipped by 0 bases and J by 5 bases, with 14 bases between them. Germline CDR1 is SGHDN and CDR2 is FVKESK. The CDR3 spells CASSQDIGSRQNIQYF. The CDR3 nucleotides are TGTGCCAGCAGCCAAGATATAGGGAGCCGACAAAACATTCAGTACTTC.

CDR3: CASSRLRDSKNIQYF. CDR3 sequence (DNA): TGTGCCAGCAGTCGCCTCCGGGACAGCAAAAACATTCAGTACTTC. The chain recombines TRBV27 with TRBJ2-4; 7 nucleotides match TRBD1. This CDR3 has 15 amino acids. V was pared by 5 bases and J by 3 bases, with 7 bases of the junction left unmatched. Germline CDR1 and CDR2: MNHEY and SMNVEV (reference sequence).

The CDR3 DNA reads TGTGCCAGTACCCAACCCTCAAGCTATGGCTACACCTTC. Its translation is CASTQPSSYGYTF. V and J are TRBV19 and TRBJ1-2; unclear D gene. Germline-derived CDR1 and CDR2 are LNHDA and SQIVND (reference sequence). The CDR3 is made up of 13 amino acids. Trimming stripped 7 bases from V and 4 bases from J, with 13 bases between.